The clone carrying this T cell receptor (beta chain) was recorded only once. Its antigen is still unknown. One junction end does not reproduce the germline sequence, and a read error may be involved. Using RNA template, CDR3s of TCR alpha and beta were amplified with iRepertoire arm-PCR. For one-step reverse transcription and amplification, about 90-450 ng of tissue mRNA or PBMC total RNA was used. TCRdb re-called the multiplex PCR reads with MiXCR, one entry per CDR3 protein. Here the sample spans some 180,000 distinct CDR3 sequences, about 32% being singletons. Germline V lookup: CDR1 MNHEY, CDR2 SVGAGI. This CDR3 comprises 14 residues. The sample belongs to a study of glioma-infiltrating T cells. General study findings and limits: Above-expected tissue-blood divergence occurred in all gliomas, most in low-grade ones.

The source material was glioma tissue, nonneoplastic brain tissue, or PBMCs (not recorded which). The chain couples TRBV6-5 to TRBJ2-5; the D gene could be TRBD1 or TRBD2 (5 bases each). This receptor was taken from a human donor with low-grade glioma or glioblastoma, undergoing nonglioma brain surgery, or in good health (not recorded which). The CDR3 nucleotides read TGTGCCAGCAGTTCAGGGCGGGCAGACGAGACCCAGTACTTT. It encodes CASSSGRADETQYF.